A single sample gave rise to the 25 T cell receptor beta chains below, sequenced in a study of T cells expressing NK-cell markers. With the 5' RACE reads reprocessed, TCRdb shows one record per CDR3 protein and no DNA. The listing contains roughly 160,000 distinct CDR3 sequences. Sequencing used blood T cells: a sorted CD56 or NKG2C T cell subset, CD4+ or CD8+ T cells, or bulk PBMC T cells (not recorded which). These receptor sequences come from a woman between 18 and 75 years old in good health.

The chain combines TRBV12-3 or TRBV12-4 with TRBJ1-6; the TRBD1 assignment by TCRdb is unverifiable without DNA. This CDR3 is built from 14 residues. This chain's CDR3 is CASSWTPTGSPLHF.

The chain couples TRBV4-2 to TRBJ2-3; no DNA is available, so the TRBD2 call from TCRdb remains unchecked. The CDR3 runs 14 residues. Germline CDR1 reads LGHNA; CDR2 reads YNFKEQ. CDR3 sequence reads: CASRGSGGSDTQYF.

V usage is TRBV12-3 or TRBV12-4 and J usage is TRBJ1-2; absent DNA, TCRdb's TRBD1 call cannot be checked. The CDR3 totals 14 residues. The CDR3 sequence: CASSLAYMGDGYTF.

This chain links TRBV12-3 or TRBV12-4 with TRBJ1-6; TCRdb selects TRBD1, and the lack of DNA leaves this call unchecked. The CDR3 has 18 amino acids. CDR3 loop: CASTWGRGISSYNSPLHF.

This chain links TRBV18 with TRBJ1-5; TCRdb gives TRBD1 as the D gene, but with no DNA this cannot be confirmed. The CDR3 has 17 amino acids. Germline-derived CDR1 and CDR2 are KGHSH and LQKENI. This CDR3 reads CASSFKRTGGPREAQHF.

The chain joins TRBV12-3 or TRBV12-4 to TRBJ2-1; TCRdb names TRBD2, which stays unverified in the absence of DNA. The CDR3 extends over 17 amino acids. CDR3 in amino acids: CASSLSRASAYYNEQFF.

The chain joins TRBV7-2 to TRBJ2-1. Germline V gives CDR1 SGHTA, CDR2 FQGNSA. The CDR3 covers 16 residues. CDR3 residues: CASSLAPVGSYNEQFF.

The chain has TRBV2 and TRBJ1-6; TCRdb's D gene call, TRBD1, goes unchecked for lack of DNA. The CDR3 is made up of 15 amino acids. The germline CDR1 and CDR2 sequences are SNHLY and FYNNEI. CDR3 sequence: CASSAGDTYNSPLHF.

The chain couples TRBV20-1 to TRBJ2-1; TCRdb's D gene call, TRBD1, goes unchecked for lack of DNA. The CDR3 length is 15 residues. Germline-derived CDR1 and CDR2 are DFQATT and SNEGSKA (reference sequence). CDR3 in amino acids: CSASPRQGALNEQFF.

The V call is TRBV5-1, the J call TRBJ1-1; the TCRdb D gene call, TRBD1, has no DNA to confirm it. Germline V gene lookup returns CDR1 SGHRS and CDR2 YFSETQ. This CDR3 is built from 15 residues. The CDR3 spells CASSLRDSPVSEAFF.

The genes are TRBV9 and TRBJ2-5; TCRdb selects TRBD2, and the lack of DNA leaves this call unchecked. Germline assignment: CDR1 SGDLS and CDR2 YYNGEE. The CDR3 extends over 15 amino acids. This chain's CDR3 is CASSEGLAMGKTQYF.

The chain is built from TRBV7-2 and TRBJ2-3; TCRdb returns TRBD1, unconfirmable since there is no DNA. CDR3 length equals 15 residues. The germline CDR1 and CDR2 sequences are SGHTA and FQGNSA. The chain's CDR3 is CASSLGGTRTDTQYF.

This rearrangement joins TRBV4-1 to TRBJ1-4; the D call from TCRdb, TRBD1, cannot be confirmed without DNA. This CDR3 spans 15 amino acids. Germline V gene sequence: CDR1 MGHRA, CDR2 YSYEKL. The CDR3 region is CASSQERTGNEKLFF.

The CDR3 protein is CAIRPRGQGNEQYF. The chain has TRBV7-9 and TRBJ2-7; TCRdb gives TRBD1 as the D gene, but with no DNA this cannot be confirmed. Germline V CDR1 and CDR2: SEHNR, FQNEAQ (reference sequence). The CDR3 runs to 14 residues. Together with reference TRBV7-9 and TRBJ2-7, the CDR3 gives the full variable domain: DTGVSQNPRHKITKRGQNVTFRCDPISEHNRLYWYRQTLGQGPEFLTYFQNEAQLEKSRLLSDRFSAERPKGSFSTLEIQRTEQGDSAMYLCAIRPRGQGNEQYFGPGTRLTVT.

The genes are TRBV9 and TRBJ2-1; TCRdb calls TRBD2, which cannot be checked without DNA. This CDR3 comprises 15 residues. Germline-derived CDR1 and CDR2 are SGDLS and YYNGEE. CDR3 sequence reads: CASSELAGGYNEQFF.

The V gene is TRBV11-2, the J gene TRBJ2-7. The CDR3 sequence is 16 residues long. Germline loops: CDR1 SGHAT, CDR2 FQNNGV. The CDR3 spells CASSLGVYGDTYEQYF.

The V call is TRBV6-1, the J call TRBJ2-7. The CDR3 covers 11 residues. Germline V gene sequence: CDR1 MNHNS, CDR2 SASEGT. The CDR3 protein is CASTEFYEQYF.

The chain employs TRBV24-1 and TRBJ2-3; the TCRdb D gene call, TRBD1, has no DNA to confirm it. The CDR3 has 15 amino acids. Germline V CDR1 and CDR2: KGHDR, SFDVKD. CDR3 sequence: CATSDLGTGTDTQYF.

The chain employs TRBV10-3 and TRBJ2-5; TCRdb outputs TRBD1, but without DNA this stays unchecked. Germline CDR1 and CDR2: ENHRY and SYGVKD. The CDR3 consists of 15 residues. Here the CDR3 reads CAISESTGVRETQYF.

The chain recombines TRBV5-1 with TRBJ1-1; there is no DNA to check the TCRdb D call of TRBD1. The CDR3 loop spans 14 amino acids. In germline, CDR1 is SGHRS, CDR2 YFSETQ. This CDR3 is CASSYTTGHTEAFF.

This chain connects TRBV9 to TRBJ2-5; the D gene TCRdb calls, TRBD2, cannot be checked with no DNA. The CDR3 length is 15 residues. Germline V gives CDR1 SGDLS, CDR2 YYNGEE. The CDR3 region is CASSTAAGALETQYF.

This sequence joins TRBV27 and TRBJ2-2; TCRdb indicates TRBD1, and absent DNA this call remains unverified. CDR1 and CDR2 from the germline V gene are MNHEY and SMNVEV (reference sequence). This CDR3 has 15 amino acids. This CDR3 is CASRGVDRVAGELFF.

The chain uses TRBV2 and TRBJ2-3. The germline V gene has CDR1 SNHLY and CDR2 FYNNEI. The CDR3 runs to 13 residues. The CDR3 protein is CASKSSGTNTQYF.

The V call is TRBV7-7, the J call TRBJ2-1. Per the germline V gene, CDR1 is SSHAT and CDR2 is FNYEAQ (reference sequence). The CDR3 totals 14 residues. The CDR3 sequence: CASSLAADYNEQFF.

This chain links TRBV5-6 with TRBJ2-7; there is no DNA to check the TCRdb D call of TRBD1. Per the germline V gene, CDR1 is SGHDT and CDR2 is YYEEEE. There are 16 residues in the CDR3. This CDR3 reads CASSPPPGQGSYEQYF. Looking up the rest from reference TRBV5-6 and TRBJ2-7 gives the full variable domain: DAGVTQSPTHLIKTRGQQVTLRCSPKSGHDTVSWYQQALGQGPQFIFQYYEEEERQRGNFPDRFSGHQFPNYSSELNVNALLLGDSALYLCASSPPPGQGSYEQYFGPGTRLTVT.